In its sample, the clone carrying this TCR beta chain was seen a few times. Antigen unknown. The second PCR ran roughly 6 to 11 cycles with a sample-barcoded 5' primer and J-beta primers. TCRdb independently ran MiXCR on the 5' RACE reads; one entry per CDR3 protein. Of a few hundred thousand distinct CDR3 sequences in the sample, approximately 51% are singletons; the top ten hold over 40%. These data belong to a study of blood T cells in healthy people across ages. Study findings and constraints: As age increased, TCR beta diversity per million T cells fell in a roughly linear fashion. Naive and antigen-experienced cells were not separated, limiting conclusive comparison. Those diversity estimates obtained from one million T cells were thought to be underestimates.

Germline lookup yields CDR1 SEHNR and CDR2 FQNEAQ (reference sequence). V was clipped by 4 bases and J by 9 bases, with 10 bases between them. The CDR3 runs 12 residues. In each sample, at least 6 million PBMCs were isolated. The sequence was obtained from a man aged 55 to 70 in good health. The sample was blood. This sequence joins TRBV7-9 and TRBJ2-1; the D gene could be TRBD1 or TRBD2 (5 bases each). This chain's CDR3 is CASSSGGTEQFF. The DNA of the CDR3 is TGTGCCAGCAGCTCAGGTGGGACTGAGCAGTTCTTC.